One and the same sample provided the 26 T cell receptor beta chains below, sequenced in a study of T cells in Graves' hyperthyroidism and ophthalmopathy. From RNA transcripts, TCR beta CDR3 regions were amplified. With the HTBI primer set, the TCR CDR3 went through a first round of RT-PCR. MiXCR was run by TCRdb on the multiplex PCR reads, yielding one entry per CDR3 protein. The profile shows about 350,000 distinct CDR3 sequences, approximately 15% of them singletons. The source material was blood. The receptors stem from a woman in her twenties or thirties with Graves' hyperthyroidism.

This clonotype was counted many times. V is TRBV2 and J is TRBJ2-7; no reliable D call. The V end lost 6 bases, the J end lost 4 bases, and 10 bases lay between the germline ends. Germline CDR1 SNHLY, CDR2 FYNNEI. CDR3 length equals 12 residues. The CDR3 bases are TGTGCCAGCAGCCCCCGCGAGTACGAGCAGTACTTC. It specifies CASSPREYEQYF.

This clonotype was found many times. V is TRBV7-9 and J is TRBJ2-5; 12 nucleotides line up with TRBD2. V dropped 5 bases and J dropped 5; count of bases not matched to a gene: 3. The germline CDR1 and CDR2 sequences are SEHNR and FQNEAQ (reference sequence). CDR3 length: 14 amino acids. In nucleotides, the CDR3 is TGTGCCAGCAGCCCTGGGACTAGCGGGGAGACCCAGTACTTC. It translates to CASSPGTSGETQYF.

The chain is built from TRBV7-9 and TRBJ2-1, with D perhaps matching TRBD2 (6 bases). This CDR3 is 14 amino acids long. With 11 bases removed from V and 4 bases from J, the gap between germline ends came to 18 bases. Looked up from germline, CDR1 is SEHNR and CDR2 is FQNEAQ (reference sequence). CDR3 loop: CAGEEQDLYNEQFF. The CDR3 DNA reads as TGTGCCGGGGAGGAACAGGACTTATACAATGAGCAGTTCTTC. The whole variable domain, filled in from reference TRBV7-9 and TRBJ2-1, reads DTGVSQNPRHKITKRGQNVTFRCDPISEHNRLYWYRQTLGQGPEFLTYFQNEAQLEKSRLLSDRFSAERPKGSFSTLEIQRTEQGDSAMYLCAGEEQDLYNEQFFGPGTRLTVL.

This clonotype was detected many times. The chain combines TRBV25-1 with TRBJ2-5; D possibly uses TRBD1 or TRBD2 (5 bases each). Germline V CDR1 and CDR2: MGHDK, SYGVNS. Trimming left V 10 bases short and J 3 bases short, with 15 bases between. There are 13 residues in the CDR3. CDR3 loop: CATSWGLKETQYF. The CDR3 DNA follows: TGTGCCACCTCCTGGGGGTTGAAAGAGACCCAGTACTTC.

There are many counts of this clonotype. The rearrangement links TRBV28 to TRBJ2-7; D perhaps matches TRBD2 (6 bases). The CDR3 length is 15 residues. Per the germline V gene, CDR1 is MDHEN and CDR2 is SYDVKM. Trimming removed 8 bases from V and 1 base from J, with 18 bases in between. CDR3 DNA: TGTGCCAGCCGACCCCCGAGCGGGTCGTCCTACGAGCAGTACTTC. Protein product: CASRPPSGSSYEQYF.

This clonotype was counted only a few times. The chain joins TRBV19 to TRBJ2-3; D call uncertain. V lost 1 base to trimming and J lost 1 base, with 9 bases between them. CDR1 is LNHDA, CDR2 SQIVND, per germline (reference sequence). The CDR3 is 15 residues long. The DNA of the CDR3 is TGTGCCAGTAGTATAGCCAGGCAGGGCACAGATACGCAGTATTTT. It codes for CASSIARQGTDTQYF. The variable domain in full, with the rest retrieved from reference TRBV19 and TRBJ2-3, is DGGITQSPKYLFRKEGQNVTLSCEQNLNHDAMYWYRQDPGQGLRLIYYSQIVNDFQKGDIAEGYSVSREKKESFPLTVTSAQKNPTAFYLCASSIARQGTDTQYFGPGTRLTVL.

This clonotype was seen at least ten times. The rearrangement uses TRBV11-2 and TRBJ2-3; 11 bases agree with TRBD2. V lost 2 bases to trimming and J lost 1 base; unmatched junction nucleotides: 8. CDR1 and CDR2 from the germline V gene are SGHAT and FQNNGV. The CDR3 runs to 18 residues. The CDR3 region has the DNA TGTGCCAGCAGCTTAAGACTAGCGGGATCTTTTCGCACAGATACGCAGTATTTT. Residues: CASSLRLAGSFRTDTQYF. Variable domain in full (rest from reference TRBV11-2 and TRBJ2-3): EAGVAQSPRYKIIEKRQSVAFWCNPISGHATLYWYQQILGQGPKLLIQFQNNGVVDDSQLPKDRFSAERLKGVDSTLKIQPAKLEDSAVYLCASSLRLAGSFRTDTQYFGPGTRLTVL.

This clonotype was found many times. The rearrangement joins TRBV11-2 to TRBJ2-7, with 7 bases fitting TRBD1. The CDR3 covers 15 residues. CDR1 SGHAT and CDR2 FQNNGV come from the germline V gene. V shed 2 bases, J shed 6 bases, and the junction held 10 bases outside the gene matches. CDR3 nucleotides: TGTGCCAGCAGCTTAACGACAGGGACCTTTGTCGAGCAGTACTTC. Translating it yields CASSLTTGTFVEQYF. Together with reference TRBV11-2 and TRBJ2-7, the CDR3 gives the full variable domain: EAGVAQSPRYKIIEKRQSVAFWCNPISGHATLYWYQQILGQGPKLLIQFQNNGVVDDSQLPKDRFSAERLKGVDSTLKIQPAKLEDSAVYLCASSLTTGTFVEQYFGPGTRLTVT.

This clonotype was picked up many times. CDR3 sequence: CASSQAAGLPYEQYF. As DNA, the CDR3 is TGTGCCAGCAGCCAAGCGGCGGGACTCCCCTACGAGCAGTACTTC. V usage is TRBV3-1 and J usage is TRBJ2-7, with D tentatively TRBD2 (6 bases). The V gene lost 1 base and the J gene lost 2 bases, with 12 bases spanning the gap. Germline V gene data show CDR1 as LGHDT and CDR2 as YNNKEL (reference sequence). CDR3 length: 15 residues.

The chain employs TRBV2 and TRBJ2-1; 14 bases align to TRBD2. The CDR3 spans 17 residues. The junction had 6 bases not matched to a gene; V was cut back by 0 bases and J by 8 bases. Germline CDR1 reads SNHLY; CDR2 reads FYNNEI. This CDR3 is CASSEAAGTSGSYEQFF. As DNA, the CDR3 is TGTGCCAGCAGTGAAGCGGCCGGGACTAGCGGGAGCTATGAGCAGTTCTTC.

In this sample, this clonotype turned up a few times. This chain links TRBV6-1 with TRBJ1-1; D gene uncertain. The CDR3 consists of 13 residues. V shed 7 bases and J shed 1 base, with 10 bases lying between them. In germline, CDR1 is MNHNS, CDR2 SASEGT. CDR3 loop: CASTRRQNTEAFF. CDR3 nucleotide sequence: TGTGCCAGCACGAGACGGCAGAACACTGAAGCTTTCTTT.

The rearrangement links TRBV9 to TRBJ2-1, with 9 bases lining up with TRBD2. Unmatched junction bases numbered 4, after V lost 0 bases and J lost 3 bases. This CDR3 contains 16 residues. In germline, CDR1 is SGDLS, CDR2 YYNGEE. In DNA, the CDR3 is TGTGCCAGCAGCGTAGGGGGGACTAGCTTCTACAATGAGCAGTTCTTC. This encodes CASSVGGTSFYNEQFF.

This clonotype turned up a few times. The chain uses TRBV6-1 and TRBJ1-3; 7 nucleotides match TRBD1. From germline, CDR1 is MNHNS and CDR2 SASEGT. This CDR3 contains 12 residues. After removal of 7 bases from V and 4 bases from J, the junction contained 1 base not matched to a gene. The CDR3 here is CASKTGGNTIYF. The CDR3 nucleotides are TGTGCCAGCAAGACAGGGGGAAACACCATATATTTT.

The chain uses TRBV15 and TRBJ2-2; D unresolved. V was clipped by 8 bases and J by 1 base, with 8 bases between them. The V gene's germline CDR1 is LNHNV and CDR2 YYDKDF (reference sequence). The CDR3 has 13 amino acids. CDR3 sequence (DNA): TGTGCCACCCGACACCAGAACACCGGGGAGCTGTTTTTT. As protein: CATRHQNTGELFF.

The rearrangement uses TRBV10-3 and TRBJ2-3; D ambiguous. The germline gives CDR1 ENHRY, CDR2 SYGVKD. The CDR3 has 15 amino acids. The V gene lost 4 bases and the J gene lost 6 bases, with 17 bases spanning the gap. The DNA of the CDR3 is TGTGCCATCAGTGTAGATAGTCGCAACACCGATACGCAGTATTTT. Its protein is CAISVDSRNTDTQYF.

This clonotype occurred many times. The chain links TRBV9 to TRBJ2-3; D gene unclear. CDR3 size: 15 residues. Germline V gene lookup returns CDR1 SGDLS and CDR2 YYNGEE. V lost 0 bases to trimming and J lost 3 bases, with 11 bases between them. DNA of the CDR3: TGTGCCAGCAGCGTAGGTCAGGTGGTGACAGATACGCAGTATTTT. This codes for CASSVGQVVTDTQYF.

This clonotype was counted only a few times. V usage is TRBV7-9 and J usage is TRBJ2-5, with 10 positions matching TRBD1. Looked up from germline, CDR1 is SEHNR and CDR2 is FQNEAQ (reference sequence). This CDR3 contains 12 residues. V gave up 10 bases and J gave up 7 bases; unmatched junction bases: 6. CDR3 in amino acids: CAIGQGVGTQYF. The CDR3 DNA reads as TGTGCCATCGGACAGGGGGTTGGGACCCAGTACTTC.

This clonotype showed up just a few times. J is TRBJ2-5 and V is TRBV12-3 or TRBV12-4; no clear D. V was trimmed by 2 bases and J by 3 bases, leaving 10 bases between them. The CDR3 runs 14 residues. Here the CDR3 DNA reads TGTGCCAGCAGTTTATGGGGAACTGAAGAGACCCAGTACTTC. It translates to CASSLWGTEETQYF.

This rearrangement joins TRBV28 to TRBJ1-3; TRBD1 is a possible D gene (5 bases). Germline V gene sequence: CDR1 MDHEN, CDR2 SYDVKM. CDR3 length: 15 residues. Trimming took 2 bases from V and 4 from J, leaving 12 bases between them. The CDR3 is CASSLVPRAGNTIYF. DNA of the CDR3: TGTGCCAGCAGTTTAGTCCCCAGGGCCGGAAACACCATATATTTT.

The J gene is TRBJ2-1, the V gene TRBV7-9; 13 bases line up with TRBD2. J was trimmed by 9 bases and V by 5 bases; bases with no gene match: 10. Germline CDR1 is SEHNR and CDR2 is FQNEAQ (reference sequence). The CDR3 consists of 16 residues. CDR3 sequence: CASSKGLAGRLGEQFF. CDR3 DNA: TGTGCCAGCAGCAAGGGACTAGCGGGAAGGTTGGGTGAGCAGTTCTTC.

In its sample, this clonotype was seen many times. V is TRBV11-2 and J is TRBJ1-1; 8 bases are a match to TRBD1. There are 15 residues in the CDR3. The germline gives CDR1 SGHAT, CDR2 FQNNGV. V was pared by 5 bases and J by 4 bases, with 9 bases of the junction left unmatched. The CDR3 sequence is CASSPGRGPSTEAFF. The CDR3 DNA follows: TGTGCCAGCAGCCCCGGCAGGGGGCCTAGCACTGAAGCTTTCTTT.

The J gene is TRBJ2-1, the V gene TRBV3-1, with D hard to call. The CDR3 length is 15 residues. The germline gives CDR1 LGHDT, CDR2 YNNKEL (reference sequence). V was pared by 5 bases and J by 8 bases, with 19 bases between. Written as DNA, the CDR3 is TGTGCCAGCAGCTCAACTGGCGAACCGTGGGATGAGCAGTTCTTC. This gives the protein CASSSTGEPWDEQFF.

This rearrangement joins TRBV20-1 to TRBJ2-5; 8 bases match TRBD2. The germline CDR1 and CDR2 sequences are DFQATT and SNEGSKA (reference sequence). After removal of 1 base from V and 12 bases from J, the junction contained 13 bases not matched to a gene. The CDR3 runs 14 residues. The DNA for the CDR3 is TGCAGTGCTAGAGTTCAGGGACTAGGAGCAAGGGAGTACTTC. This sequence encodes CSARVQGLGAREYF.

Details on this clonotype: Here the CDR3 omits its conserved ending phenylalanine or tryptophan, so a read error is the likely source. No DNA is shown, since the ends of the CDR3 on it are uncertain; the CDR3 is the one TCRdb lists. The genes are TRBV5-1 and TRBJ2-7. Inclusive of both ends, the CDR3 amounts to 9 amino acids. In germline, CDR1 is SGHRS, CDR2 YFSETQ. The CDR3 reads CASSTKRSI.

There are a few counts of this clonotype. This sequence joins TRBV11-3 and TRBJ2-2, with TRBD2 as a possible D gene (5 bases). This CDR3 comprises 16 residues. Trimming left V 5 bases short and J 5 bases short, with 18 bases between. Germline V gene sequence: CDR1 SGHNT, CDR2 YENEEA. The CDR3 DNA reads as TGTGCCAGCAGCGCCAGCCCACTCACGGGAACCGGGGAGCTGTTTTTT. Translating gives CASSASPLTGTGELFF.

This clonotype was seen ten or more times. The V call is TRBV6-2 or TRBV6-3, the J call TRBJ2-5; D gene uncertain. V shed 6 bases and J shed 6 bases, with 17 bases lying between them. Germline CDR1 is MNHEY and CDR2 is SVGEGT. The CDR3 has 14 amino acids. For the CDR3, the DNA is TGTGCCAGCAGACACCCTCTTCTGGGGAAGACCCAGTACTTC. Its translation: CASRHPLLGKTQYF.